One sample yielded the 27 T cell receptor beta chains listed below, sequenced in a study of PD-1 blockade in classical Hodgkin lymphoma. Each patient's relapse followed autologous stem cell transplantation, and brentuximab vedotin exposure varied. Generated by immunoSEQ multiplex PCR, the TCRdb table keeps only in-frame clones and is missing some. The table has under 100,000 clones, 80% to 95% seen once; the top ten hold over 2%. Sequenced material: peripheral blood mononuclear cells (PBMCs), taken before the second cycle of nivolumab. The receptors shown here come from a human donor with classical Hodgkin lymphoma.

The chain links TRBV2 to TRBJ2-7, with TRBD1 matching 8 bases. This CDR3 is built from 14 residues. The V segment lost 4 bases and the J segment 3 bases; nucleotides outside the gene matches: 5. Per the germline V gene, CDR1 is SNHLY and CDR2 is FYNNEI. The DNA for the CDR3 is TGTGCCAGCAGTGGACAGGGGATGGTCTACGAGCAGTACTTC. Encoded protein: CASSGQGMVYEQYF.

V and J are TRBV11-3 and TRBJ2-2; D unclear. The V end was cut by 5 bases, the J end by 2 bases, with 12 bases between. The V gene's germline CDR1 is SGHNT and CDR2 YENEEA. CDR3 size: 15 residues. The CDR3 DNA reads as TGTGCCAGCAGCCCACGGGTCGATAACACCGGGGAGCTGTTTTTT. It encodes CASSPRVDNTGELFF.

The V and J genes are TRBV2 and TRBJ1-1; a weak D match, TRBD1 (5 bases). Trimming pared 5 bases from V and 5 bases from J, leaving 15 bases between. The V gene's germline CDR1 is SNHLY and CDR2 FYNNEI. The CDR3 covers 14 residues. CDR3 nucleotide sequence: TGTGCCAGCAGTCTAAACAGTGACAGTACTGAAGCTTTCTTT. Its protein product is CASSLNSDSTEAFF.

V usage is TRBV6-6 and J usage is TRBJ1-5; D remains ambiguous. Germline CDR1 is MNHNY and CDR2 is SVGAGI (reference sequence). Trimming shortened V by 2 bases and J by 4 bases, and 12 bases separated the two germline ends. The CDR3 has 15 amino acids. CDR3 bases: TGTGCCAGCAGTTACGAACTAGGACTAAATCAGCCCCAGCATTTT. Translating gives CASSYELGLNQPQHF.

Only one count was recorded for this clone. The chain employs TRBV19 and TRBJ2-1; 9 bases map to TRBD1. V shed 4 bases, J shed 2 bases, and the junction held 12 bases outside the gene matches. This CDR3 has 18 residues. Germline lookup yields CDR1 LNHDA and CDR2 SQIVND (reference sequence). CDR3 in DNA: TGTGCCAGTAGTAGCCCCACAGGGGGCAGACACCCCTACAATGAGCAGTTCTTC. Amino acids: CASSSPTGGRHPYNEQFF. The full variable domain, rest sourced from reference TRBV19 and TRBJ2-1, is DGGITQSPKYLFRKEGQNVTLSCEQNLNHDAMYWYRQDPGQGLRLIYYSQIVNDFQKGDIAEGYSVSREKKESFPLTVTSAQKNPTAFYLCASSSPTGGRHPYNEQFFGPGTRLTVL.

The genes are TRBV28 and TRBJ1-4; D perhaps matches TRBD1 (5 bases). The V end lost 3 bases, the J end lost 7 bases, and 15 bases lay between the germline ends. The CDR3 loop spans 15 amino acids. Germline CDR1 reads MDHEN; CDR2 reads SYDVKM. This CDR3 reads CASSFFGTDPEKLFF. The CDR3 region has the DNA TGTGCCAGCAGTTTTTTTGGGACGGACCCTGAAAAACTGTTTTTT.

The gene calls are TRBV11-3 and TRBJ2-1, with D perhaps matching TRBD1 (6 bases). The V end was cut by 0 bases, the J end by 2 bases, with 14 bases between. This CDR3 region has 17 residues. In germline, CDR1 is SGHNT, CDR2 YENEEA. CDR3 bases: TGTGCCAGCAGCTTAGATTATCCACAGGGTCCCTACAATGAGCAGTTCTTC. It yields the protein CASSLDYPQGPYNEQFF.

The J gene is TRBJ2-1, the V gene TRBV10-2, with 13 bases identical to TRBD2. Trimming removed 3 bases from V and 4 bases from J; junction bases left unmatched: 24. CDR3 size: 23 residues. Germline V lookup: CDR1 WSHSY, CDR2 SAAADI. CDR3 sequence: CASSDPLGRGLAGRIKSYNEQFF. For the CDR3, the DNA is TGCGCCAGCAGTGATCCCCTGGGACGGGGACTAGCGGGAAGGATCAAGTCTTACAATGAGCAGTTCTTC.

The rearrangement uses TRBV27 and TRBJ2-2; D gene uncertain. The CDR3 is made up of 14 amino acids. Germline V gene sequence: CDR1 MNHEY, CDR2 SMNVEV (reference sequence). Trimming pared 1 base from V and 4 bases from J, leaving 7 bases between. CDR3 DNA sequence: TGTGCCAGCAGTTTATGGACGACCACCGGGGAGCTGTTTTTT. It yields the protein CASSLWTTTGELFF.

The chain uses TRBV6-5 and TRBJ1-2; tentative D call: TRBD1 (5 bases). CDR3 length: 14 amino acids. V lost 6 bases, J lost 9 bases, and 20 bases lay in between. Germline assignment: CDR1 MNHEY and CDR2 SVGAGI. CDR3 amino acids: CASSESGTTRSYTF. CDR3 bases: TGTGCCAGCAGCGAATCCGGGACGACGAGGAGCTACACCTTC.

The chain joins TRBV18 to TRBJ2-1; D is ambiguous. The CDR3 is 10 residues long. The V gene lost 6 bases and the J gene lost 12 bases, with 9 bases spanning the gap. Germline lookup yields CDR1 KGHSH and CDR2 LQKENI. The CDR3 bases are TGTGCCAGCTCTTCGGAACTGCAGTTCTTC. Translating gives CASSSELQFF.

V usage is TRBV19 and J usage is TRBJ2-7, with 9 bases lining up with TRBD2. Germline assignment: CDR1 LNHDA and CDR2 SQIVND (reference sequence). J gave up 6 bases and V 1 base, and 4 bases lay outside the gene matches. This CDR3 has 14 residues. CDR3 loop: CASSIGAGGPEQYF. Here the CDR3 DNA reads TGTGCCAGTAGTATAGGAGCGGGAGGACCCGAGCAGTACTTC.

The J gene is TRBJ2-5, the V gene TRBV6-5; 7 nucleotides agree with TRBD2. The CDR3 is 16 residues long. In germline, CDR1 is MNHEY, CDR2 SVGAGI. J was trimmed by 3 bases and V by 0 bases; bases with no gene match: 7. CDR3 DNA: TGTGCCAGCAGTTACTCGCGCGGGAGAGGGGAAGAGACCCAGTACTTC. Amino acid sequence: CASSYSRGRGEETQYF.

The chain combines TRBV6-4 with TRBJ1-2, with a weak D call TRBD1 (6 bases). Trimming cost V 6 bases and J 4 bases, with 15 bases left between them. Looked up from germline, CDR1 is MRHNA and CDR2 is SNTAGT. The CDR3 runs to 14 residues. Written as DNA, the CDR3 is TGTGCCAGCAGCCTGGACAGTTTGAGCTATGGCTACACCTTC. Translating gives CASSLDSLSYGYTF.

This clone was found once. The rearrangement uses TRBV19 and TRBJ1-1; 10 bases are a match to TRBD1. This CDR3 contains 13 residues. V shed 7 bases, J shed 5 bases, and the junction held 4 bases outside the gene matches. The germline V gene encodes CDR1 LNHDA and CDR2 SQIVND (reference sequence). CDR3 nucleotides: TGTGCCAGTAAGGGGACAGGGGAAACTGAAGCTTTCTTT. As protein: CASKGTGETEAFF. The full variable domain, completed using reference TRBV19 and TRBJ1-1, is DGGITQSPKYLFRKEGQNVTLSCEQNLNHDAMYWYRQDPGQGLRLIYYSQIVNDFQKGDIAEGYSVSREKKESFPLTVTSAQKNPTAFYLCASKGTGETEAFFGQGTRLTVV.

CDR3 coding DNA: TGTGCCAGCCGGCTTACAGGGCTGGGTCAGCCCCAGCATTTT. This encodes CASRLTGLGQPQHF. V usage is TRBV2 and J usage is TRBJ1-5; TRBD1 is a possible D gene (6 bases). The CDR3 runs to 14 residues. The germline V gene has CDR1 SNHLY and CDR2 FYNNEI. The V end was cut by 8 bases, the J end by 6 bases, with 17 bases between. Together with reference TRBV2 and TRBJ1-5, the CDR3 gives the full variable domain: EPEVTQTPSHQVTQMGQEVILRCVPISNHLYFYWYRQILGQKVEFLVSFYNNEISEKSEIFDDQFSVERPDGSNFTLKIRSTKLEDSAMYFCASRLTGLGQPQHFGDGTRLSIL.

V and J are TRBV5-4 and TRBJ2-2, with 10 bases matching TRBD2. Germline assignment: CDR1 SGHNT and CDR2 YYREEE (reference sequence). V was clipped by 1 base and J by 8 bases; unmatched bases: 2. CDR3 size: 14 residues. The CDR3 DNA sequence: TGTGCCAGCAGCTTGACTAGCGGGAAAGGGGAGCTGTTTTTT. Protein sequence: CASSLTSGKGELFF.

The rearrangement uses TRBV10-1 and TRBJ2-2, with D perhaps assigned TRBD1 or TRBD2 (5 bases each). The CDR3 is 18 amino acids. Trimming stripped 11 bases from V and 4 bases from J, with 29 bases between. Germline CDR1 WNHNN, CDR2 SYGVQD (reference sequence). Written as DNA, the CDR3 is TGCGCCGTTCGCCTCGGGACCCCGAAAGGGGCACGCACCGGGGAGCTGTTTTTT. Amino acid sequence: CAVRLGTPKGARTGELFF.

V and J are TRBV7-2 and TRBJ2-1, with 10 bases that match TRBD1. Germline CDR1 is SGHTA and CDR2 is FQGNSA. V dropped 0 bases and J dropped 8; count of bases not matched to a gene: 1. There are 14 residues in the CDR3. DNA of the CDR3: TGTGCCAGCAGCTTAGCTGGACAGGGGGATGAGCAGTTCTTC. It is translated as CASSLAGQGDEQFF.

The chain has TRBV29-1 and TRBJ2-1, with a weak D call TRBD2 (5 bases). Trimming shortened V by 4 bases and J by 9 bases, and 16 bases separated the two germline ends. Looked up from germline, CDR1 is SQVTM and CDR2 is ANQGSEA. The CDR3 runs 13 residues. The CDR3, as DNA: TGCAGCGTTGTAAGCTCCACCGGGGTTGAGCAGTTCTTC. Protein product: CSVVSSTGVEQFF.

As DNA, the CDR3 is TGTGCCAGCAGTGGGGGGACTAGCGGGACGACAGATACGCAGTATTTT. Translated: CASSGGTSGTTDTQYF. The chain employs TRBV28 and TRBJ2-3; 13 bases agree with TRBD2. CDR1 and CDR2 from the germline V gene are MDHEN and SYDVKM. J lost 3 bases, V lost 5 bases, and 5 bases had no gene match. The CDR3 is made up of 16 amino acids.

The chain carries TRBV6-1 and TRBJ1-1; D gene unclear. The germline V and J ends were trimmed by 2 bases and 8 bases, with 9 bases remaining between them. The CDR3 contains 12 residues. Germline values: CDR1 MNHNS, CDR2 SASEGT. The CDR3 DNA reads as TGTGCCAGCAGTGAAAGGAACTGGGAAGCTTTCTTT. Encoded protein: CASSERNWEAFF.

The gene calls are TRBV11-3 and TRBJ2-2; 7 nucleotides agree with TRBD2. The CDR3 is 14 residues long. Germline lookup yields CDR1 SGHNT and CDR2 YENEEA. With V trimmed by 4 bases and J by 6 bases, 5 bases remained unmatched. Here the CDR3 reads CASSSAGRAGELFF. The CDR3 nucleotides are TGTGCCAGCAGCTCAGCGGGGAGGGCCGGGGAGCTGTTTTTT.

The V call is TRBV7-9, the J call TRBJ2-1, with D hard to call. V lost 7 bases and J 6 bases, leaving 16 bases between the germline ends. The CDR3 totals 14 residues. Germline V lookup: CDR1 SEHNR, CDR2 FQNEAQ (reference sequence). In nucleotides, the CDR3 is TGTGCCAGCAAGGAACCGGAGATTGGCAATGAGCAGTTCTTC. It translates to CASKEPEIGNEQFF. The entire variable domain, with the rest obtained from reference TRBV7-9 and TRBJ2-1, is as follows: DTGVSQNPRHKITKRGQNVTFRCDPISEHNRLYWYRQTLGQGPEFLTYFQNEAQLEKSRLLSDRFSAERPKGSFSTLEIQRTEQGDSAMYLCASKEPEIGNEQFFGPGTRLTVL.

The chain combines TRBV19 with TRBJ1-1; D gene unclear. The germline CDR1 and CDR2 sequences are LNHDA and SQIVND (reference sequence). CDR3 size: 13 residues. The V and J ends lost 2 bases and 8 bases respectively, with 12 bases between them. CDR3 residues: CASSISGSREAFF. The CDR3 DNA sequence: TGTGCCAGTAGTATAAGCGGTAGTCGAGAAGCTTTCTTT.

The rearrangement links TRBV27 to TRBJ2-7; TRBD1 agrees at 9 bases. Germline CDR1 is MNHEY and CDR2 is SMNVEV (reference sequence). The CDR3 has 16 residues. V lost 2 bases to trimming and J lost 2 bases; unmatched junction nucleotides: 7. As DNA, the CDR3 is TGTGCCAGCAGTTTACTTGGGACAGGGACACCCTACGAGCAGTACTTC. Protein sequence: CASSLLGTGTPYEQYF.

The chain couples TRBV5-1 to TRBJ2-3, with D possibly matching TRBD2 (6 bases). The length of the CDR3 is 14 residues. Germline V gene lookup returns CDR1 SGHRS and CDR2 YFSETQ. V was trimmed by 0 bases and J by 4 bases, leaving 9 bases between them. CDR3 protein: CASSLELAADTQYF. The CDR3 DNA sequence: TGCGCCAGCAGCTTGGAACTAGCTGCAGATACGCAGTATTTT.